A single sample gave rise to the 30 T cell receptor beta chains below, sequenced in a study of response to subunit inactivated influenza vaccine. TCRdb itself ran the RT-PCR reads through MiXCR, one entry per CDR3 protein. The table records hundreds of thousands of distinct CDR3 sequences, approximately 15% of them present only once. This specimen was PBMCs from blood, taken around 14 days before vaccination. Receptors originate from a man aged 45-65 years who received an inactivated influenza vaccine.

The chain couples TRBV20-1 to TRBJ2-2, with 14 bases fitting TRBD2. This CDR3 has 16 residues. Losses at the gene ends were 3 bases for V and 4 bases for J; bases not matched to a gene: 4. Germline lookup yields CDR1 DFQATT and CDR2 SNEGSKA (reference sequence). CDR3 bases: TGCAGTGCTAGGCGACTAGCGGGGGGGTTCACCGGGGAGCTGTTTTTT. Amino acids: CSARRLAGGFTGELFF.

This chain links TRBV10-3 with TRBJ1-4; TRBD1 aligns across 9 bases. The length of the CDR3 is 17 residues. Looked up from germline, CDR1 is ENHRY and CDR2 is SYGVKD. The ends lost 3 bases at V and 4 bases at J; junction bases unmatched: 9. CDR3 in DNA: TGTGCCATCAGTGATGGGACAGGGAGCGGCGGTAATGAAAAACTGTTTTTT. Translation: CAISDGTGSGGNEKLFF.

The rearrangement joins TRBV15 to TRBJ2-7, with D perhaps matching TRBD2 (6 bases). The V gene's germline CDR1 is LNHNV and CDR2 YYDKDF (reference sequence). The V end lost 4 bases, the J end lost 3 bases, and 10 bases lay between the germline ends. The CDR3 is 13 amino acids. CDR3 region: CATSISSDYEQYF. CDR3 DNA sequence: TGTGCCACCAGCATCTCTAGCGACTACGAGCAGTACTTC. The entire variable domain, with the rest obtained from reference TRBV15 and TRBJ2-7, is as follows: DAMVIQNPRYQVTQFGKPVTLSCSQTLNHNVMYWYQQKSSQAPKLLFHYYDKDFNNEADTPDNFQSRRPNTSFCFLDIRSPGLGDTAMYLCATSISSDYEQYFGPGTRLTVT.

The chain couples TRBV4-3 to TRBJ2-5; D gene ambiguous. V lost 2 bases and J lost 6, with 13 bases in between. Germline assignment: CDR1 LGHNA and CDR2 YSLEER. CDR3 length: 14 residues. The CDR3 loop is CASSQLARVQTQYF. CDR3 nucleotide sequence: TGCGCCAGCAGCCAACTGGCCCGGGTACAGACCCAGTACTTC.

This clonotype was observed a few times. This chain connects TRBV5-1 to TRBJ2-1; D possibly corresponds to TRBD1 (5 bases). The CDR3 is made up of 17 amino acids. V shed 0 bases and J shed 7 bases, with 20 bases lying between them. Germline CDR1 is SGHRS and CDR2 is YFSETQ. The CDR3 nucleotides are TGCGCCAGCAGCTTGGGGGGATTCCCCCAGGGTCCGAATGAGCAGTTCTTC. Translating it yields CASSLGGFPQGPNEQFF. The full variable domain, its missing parts supplied by reference TRBV5-1 and TRBJ2-1, is KAGVTQTPRYLIKTRGQQVTLSCSPISGHRSVSWYQQTPGQGLQFLFEYFSETQRNKGNFPGRFSGRQFSNSRSEMNVSTLELGDSALYLCASSLGGFPQGPNEQFFGPGTRLTVL.

This clonotype was observed a handful of times. V and J are TRBV27 and TRBJ2-7; D uncertain. Between the trimmed V and J ends, which lost 4 bases and 9 bases, there was a span of 13 bases. CDR1 is MNHEY and CDR2 is SMNVEV in the germline V gene (reference sequence). CDR3 length: 12 residues. DNA for the CDR3: TGTGCCAGCAGTTCAATACCTGGCAGGCAGTACTTC. Translating it yields CASSSIPGRQYF.

This clonotype was detected only a few times. This chain connects TRBV7-9 to TRBJ2-7; TRBD1 is a possible D gene (6 bases). V was shortened by 4 bases and J by 5 bases, with 21 bases between the two germline ends. The CDR3 loop spans 16 amino acids. Germline V gene lookup returns CDR1 SEHNR and CDR2 FQNEAQ (reference sequence). CDR3 region: CASSSTILGQPDEQYF. The CDR3, as DNA: TGTGCCAGCAGCTCGACTATCCTTGGACAGCCCGACGAGCAGTACTTC.

This chain joins TRBV11-2 and TRBJ2-4; 7 nucleotides agree with TRBD2. The trim removed 2 bases at V and 2 bases at J, leaving 6 bases unmatched. Germline CDR1 and CDR2: SGHAT and FQNNGV. The CDR3 is 16 residues long. DNA of the CDR3: TGTGCCAGCAGCTTATGGTCGGGAGGAACCAAAAACATTCAGTACTTC. Protein: CASSLWSGGTKNIQYF.

The chain carries TRBV15 and TRBJ2-3, with a weak D call TRBD2 (5 bases). From germline, CDR1 is LNHNV and CDR2 YYDKDF (reference sequence). The CDR3 is made up of 12 amino acids. Trimming pared 8 bases from V and 6 bases from J, leaving 12 bases between. The CDR3 reads CATSARADTQYF. CDR3 nucleotides: TGTGCCACCTCCGCGCGGGCCGATACGCAGTATTTT.

The genes are TRBV5-6 and TRBJ1-2; TRBD1 matches at 7 bases. Looked up from germline, CDR1 is SGHDT and CDR2 is YYEEEE. V lost 4 bases to trimming and J lost 4 bases; unmatched junction nucleotides: 13. The CDR3 covers 16 residues. The CDR3, as DNA: TGTGCCAGCAGCATGGCGGCGACAGGGCTGGCCTATGGCTACACCTTC. Translation gives CASSMAATGLAYGYTF.

This clonotype was counted between two and nine times. V and J are TRBV7-8 and TRBJ1-1; perhaps TRBD1 as D (6 bases). Trimming shortened V by 10 bases and J by 4 bases, and 16 bases separated the two germline ends. Germline CDR1 reads SGHVS; CDR2 reads FQNEAQ. The CDR3 spans 13 residues. The CDR3 sequence: CAIRGVLSTEAFF. DNA of the CDR3: TGTGCCATTAGGGGGGTCTTATCCACTGAAGCTTTCTTT.

This clonotype was seen more than once but under ten times. The chain carries TRBV6-5 and TRBJ2-3; D not certain. Germline V gene data show CDR1 as MNHEY and CDR2 as SVGAGI. The CDR3 is 14 amino acids. Trimming stripped 2 bases from V and 11 bases from J, with 17 bases between. CDR3: CASSYLDNASRQYF. The CDR3 coding sequence is TGTGCCAGCAGTTACCTAGATAATGCTAGTAGGCAGTATTTT.

This sequence joins TRBV29-1 and TRBJ2-3; 10 bases line up with TRBD1. The CDR3 totals 15 residues. Losses at the gene ends were 6 bases for V and 2 bases for J; bases not matched to a gene: 8. Germline V gene lookup returns CDR1 SQVTM and CDR2 ANQGSEA. The CDR3 sequence is CSVIPDRGVTDTQYF. Written as DNA, the CDR3 is TGCAGCGTGATCCCGGACAGGGGGGTCACAGATACGCAGTATTTT.

In this sample, this clonotype turned up many times. This chain links TRBV6-2 or TRBV6-3 with TRBJ2-7, with D maybe TRBD2 (5 bases). CDR1 is MNHEY and CDR2 is SVGEGT in the germline V gene. The CDR3 is made up of 14 amino acids. V gave up 2 bases and J gave up 7 bases, with 15 bases separating them. CDR3 nucleotides: TGTGCCAGCAGTTACCCGGAAAGTAGGAGGGAGCAGTACTTC. The encoded protein is CASSYPESRREQYF.

This clonotype was recorded a few times. The rearrangement joins TRBV28 to TRBJ1-1; D is possibly TRBD1 (5 bases). The CDR3 has 15 residues. CDR1 MDHEN and CDR2 SYDVKM come from the germline V gene. The germline V and J ends were trimmed by 7 bases and 5 bases, with 20 bases remaining between them. CDR3 sequence: CASTIPRGGRTEAFF. In DNA form, the CDR3 reads TGTGCCAGCACCATACCTCGCGGGGGTCGGACTGAAGCTTTCTTT.

This rearrangement joins TRBV10-3 to TRBJ2-2, with D tentatively TRBD1 or TRBD2 (6 bases each). Per the germline V gene, CDR1 is ENHRY and CDR2 is SYGVKD. The CDR3 spans 15 residues. V was clipped by 3 bases and J by 5 bases, with 13 bases between them. In DNA, the CDR3 is TGTGCCATCAGTGACGGCCGGGGGCGAACCGGGGAGCTGTTTTTT. Its protein product is CAISDGRGRTGELFF.

The chain links TRBV20-1 to TRBJ2-2, with 10 bases aligning to TRBD1. The V and J ends lost 5 bases and 6 bases, in that order; junction bases with no gene match: 18. This CDR3 is 18 amino acids long. Germline V gives CDR1 DFQATT, CDR2 SNEGSKA (reference sequence). CDR3 bases: TGCAGTGCTCCCCGGACAGGGGGGATACAATTGGCGGCCGGGGAGCTGTTTTTT. This codes for CSAPRTGGIQLAAGELFF.

The chain is built from TRBV12-3 or TRBV12-4 and TRBJ1-2, with 8 nucleotides matching TRBD1. V lost 6 bases to trimming and J lost 4 bases; unmatched junction nucleotides: 7. The CDR3 spans 14 residues. The CDR3 sequence is CASRNRGFSYGYTF. CDR3 DNA sequence: TGTGCCAGCAGGAACAGGGGGTTCAGCTATGGCTACACCTTC.

The genes are TRBV5-1 and TRBJ2-5, with a weak D call TRBD1 (6 bases). Germline V gene sequence: CDR1 SGHRS, CDR2 YFSETQ. The V end lost 4 bases, the J end lost 4 bases, and 17 bases lay between the germline ends. The CDR3 totals 15 residues. The CDR3 here is CASSLEAGTRETQYF. CDR3 coding DNA: TGCGCCAGCAGCCTGGAGGCCGGGACAAGAGAGACCCAGTACTTC. The full variable domain, rest sourced from reference TRBV5-1 and TRBJ2-5, is KAGVTQTPRYLIKTRGQQVTLSCSPISGHRSVSWYQQTPGQGLQFLFEYFSETQRNKGNFPGRFSGRQFSNSRSEMNVSTLELGDSALYLCASSLEAGTRETQYFGPGTRLLVL.

This clonotype was seen a few times. The rearrangement links TRBV6-5 to TRBJ2-7; D may be TRBD1 (6 bases). The CDR3 runs 15 residues. V gave up 3 bases and J gave up 2 bases, with 14 bases separating them. Germline CDR1 MNHEY, CDR2 SVGAGI. The CDR3 loop reads CASSYQAGAAYEQYF. The CDR3 DNA reads TGTGCCAGCAGTTATCAAGCAGGGGCGGCCTACGAGCAGTACTTC.

This chain links TRBV7-9 with TRBJ2-2, with D perhaps being TRBD1 or TRBD2 (5 bases each). The CDR3 loop spans 15 amino acids. V was shortened by 5 bases and J by 6 bases, with 16 bases between the two germline ends. The germline V gene has CDR1 SEHNR and CDR2 FQNEAQ (reference sequence). The CDR3 spells CASSEGASKAGELFF. The CDR3 coding sequence is TGTGCCAGCAGCGAAGGGGCTAGCAAAGCCGGGGAGCTGTTTTTT.

The chain carries TRBV6-6 and TRBJ1-1; possibly TRBD1 for D (6 bases). Germline loops: CDR1 MNHNY, CDR2 SVGAGI (reference sequence). The CDR3 covers 10 residues. With 6 bases removed from V and 7 bases from J, the gap between germline ends came to 6 bases. The CDR3 loop is CASRDSEAFF. CDR3 bases: TGTGCCAGCAGGGACAGTGAAGCTTTCTTT.

This clonotype has at least ten counts. Here the CDR3 DNA reads TGTGCCAGCAGTTTCCAGTCCAATCAGCCCCAGCATTTT. It yields the protein CASSFQSNQPQHF. The chain uses TRBV12-3 or TRBV12-4 and TRBJ1-5; no clear D. The CDR3 is made up of 13 amino acids. V was cut by 3 bases and J by 3 bases, with 6 bases left in between.

Only a few counts were recorded for this clonotype. This chain connects TRBV11-2 to TRBJ2-1; 11 nucleotides match TRBD1. Germline CDR1 and CDR2: SGHAT and FQNNGV. V lost 2 bases and J lost 3; bases outside the gene matches: 6. The CDR3 sequence is 17 residues long. The CDR3 nucleotides are TGTGCCAGCAGCTTAAATTTTGGGACAGGGGGCTACAATGAGCAGTTCTTC. Its translation is CASSLNFGTGGYNEQFF.

This chain joins TRBV7-9 and TRBJ2-1; weak D call: TRBD2 (6 bases). Trimming cost V 5 bases and J 6 bases, with 11 bases left between them. The germline V gene encodes CDR1 SEHNR and CDR2 FQNEAQ (reference sequence). The CDR3 has 13 amino acids. The CDR3 DNA follows: TGTGCCAGCAGCAGACCTAGCGCCAATGAGCAGTTCTTC. It translates to CASSRPSANEQFF.

This clonotype was seen only a few times. The junction does not match germline at one end; this may be a read error. J is TRBJ2-1 and V is TRBV20-1; unclear D gene. The CDR3 totals 16 residues. Per the germline V gene, CDR1 is DFQATT and CDR2 is SNEGSKA (reference sequence). The CDR3 region is CCARDNSRSSYNEQFF. For the CDR3, the DNA is TGCTGTGCTAGAGATAACTCGCGCAGCTCCTACAATGAGCAGTTCTTC.

V is TRBV12-3 or TRBV12-4 and J is TRBJ1-6; possibly TRBD1 for D (6 bases). The CDR3 sequence is 17 residues long. The V end was cut by 2 bases, the J end by 7 bases, with 18 bases between. CDR3: CASSLWAGAGANSPLHF. In DNA, the CDR3 is TGTGCCAGCAGTTTATGGGCGGGGGCAGGGGCCAATTCACCCCTCCACTTT.

CDR3 nucleotides: TGCGCCAGCAGCCAAGATGCGGCTCAGGACAATGAGCAGTTCTTC. Encoded protein: CASSQDAAQDNEQFF. V usage is TRBV4-1 and J usage is TRBJ2-1, with unresolved D. This CDR3 contains 15 residues. The germline V gene has CDR1 MGHRA and CDR2 YSYEKL. Trimming removed 0 bases from V and 5 bases from J, with 11 bases in between.

This clonotype has only a few counts. The chain couples TRBV3-1 to TRBJ2-1; the D is unclear. Looked up from germline, CDR1 is LGHDT and CDR2 is YNNKEL (reference sequence). Trimming cost V 0 bases and J 3 bases, with 15 bases left between them. The CDR3 totals 17 residues. CDR3 sequence (DNA): TGTGCCAGCAGCCAAGACGCGACCCGGCTCATCTACAATGAGCAGTTCTTC. Residues: CASSQDATRLIYNEQFF.

The J gene is TRBJ2-2, the V gene TRBV27, with D possibly TRBD1 on 6 matching bases. With 1 base removed from V and 0 bases from J, the gap between germline ends came to 12 bases. Germline V gene data show CDR1 as MNHEY and CDR2 as SMNVEV (reference sequence). This CDR3 is built from 17 residues. CDR3 loop: CASSLYGTSPNTGELFF. DNA of the CDR3: TGTGCCAGCAGTTTATACGGGACAAGCCCGAACACCGGGGAGCTGTTTTTT.